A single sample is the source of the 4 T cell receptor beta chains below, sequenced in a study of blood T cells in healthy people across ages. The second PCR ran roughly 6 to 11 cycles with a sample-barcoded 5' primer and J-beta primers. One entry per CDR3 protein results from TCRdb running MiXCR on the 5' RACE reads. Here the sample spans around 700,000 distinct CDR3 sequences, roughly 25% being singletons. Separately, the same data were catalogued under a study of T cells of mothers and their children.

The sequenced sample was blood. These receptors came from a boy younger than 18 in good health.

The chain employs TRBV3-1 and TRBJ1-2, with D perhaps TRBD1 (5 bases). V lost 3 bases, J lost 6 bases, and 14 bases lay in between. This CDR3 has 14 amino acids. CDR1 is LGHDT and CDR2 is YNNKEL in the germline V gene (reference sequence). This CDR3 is CASSQLGGDDGYTF. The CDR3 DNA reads TGTGCCAGCAGCCAGTTGGGAGGGGATGATGGCTACACCTTC.

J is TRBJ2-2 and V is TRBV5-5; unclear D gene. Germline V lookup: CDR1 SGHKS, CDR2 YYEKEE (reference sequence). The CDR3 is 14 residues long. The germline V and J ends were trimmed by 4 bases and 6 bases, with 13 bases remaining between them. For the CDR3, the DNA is TGTGCCAGCAGCCTACTAACCTCCGCCGGGGAGCTGTTTTTT. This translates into CASSLLTSAGELFF.

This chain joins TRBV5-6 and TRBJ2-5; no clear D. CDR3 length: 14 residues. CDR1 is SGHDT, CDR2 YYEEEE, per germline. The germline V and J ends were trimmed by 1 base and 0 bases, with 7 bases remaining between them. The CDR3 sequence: CASSLSVYQETQYF. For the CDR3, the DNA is TGTGCCAGCAGCTTGAGTGTCTACCAAGAGACCCAGTACTTC.

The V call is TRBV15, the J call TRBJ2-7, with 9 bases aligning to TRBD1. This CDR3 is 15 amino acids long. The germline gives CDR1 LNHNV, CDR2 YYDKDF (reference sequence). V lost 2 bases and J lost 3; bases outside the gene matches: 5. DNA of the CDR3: TGTGCCACCAGCAGAACAGGGGGCAATTTCTACGAGCAGTACTTC. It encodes CATSRTGGNFYEQYF.